This T cell receptor (beta chain) appears in the sequencing data of a study of T cells in localized non-small cell lung cancer. Whole-study findings and limits: Since sequencing was restricted to only one region of the tumor, intratumor heterogeneity remains a possibility.

Using immunoSEQ multiplex PCR, the repertoire was profiled, and TCRdb retains in-frame clones only, with some absent. The sample has several thousand clones, around 92% seen once. The CDR3 extends over 15 amino acids. Trimming at V came to 4 bases and at J to 6 bases, leaving 9 bases not matched to a gene. Germline CDR1 SGHDT, CDR2 YYEEEE. On this clone: Antigen specificity is unknown.

The TCR was taken from an older female donor with stage II squamous cell lung carcinoma. The chain joins TRBV5-6 to TRBJ2-2; TRBD1 matches at 7 bases. This specimen was peripheral blood, taken before any cancer treatment. In DNA, the CDR3 is TGTGCCAGCAGCCCCCGGACAGGATGGGCCGGGGAGCTGTTTTTT. Its translation: CASSPRTGWAGELFF.